The 19 T cell receptor beta chains below come from one sample, sequenced in a study of neurological immune-mediated disorders. Each CDR3 protein is one row after TCRdb ran MiXCR on the 5' RACE reads. The table has about 62,000 distinct CDR3 sequences, under 5% seen once. Sequencing used PBMCs. Receptor source: a woman aged 45-59 years with multiple sclerosis.

The rearrangement uses TRBV2 and TRBJ1-6; TRBD1 matches at 11 bases. The V gene end was trimmed by 9 bases and the J gene end by 0 bases; junction bases not matched to a gene: 4. The CDR3 is 16 amino acids. CDR1 is SNHLY and CDR2 is FYNNEI in the germline V gene. The CDR3 bases are TGTGCCAGTAGGGACAGGGGGAGCTCCTATAATTCACCCCTCCACTTT. It is translated as CASRDRGSSYNSPLHF.

This clonotype was observed at least ten times. The J gene is TRBJ2-3, the V gene TRBV5-1, with 8 nucleotides matching TRBD1. Unmatched junction bases numbered 8, after V lost 4 bases and J lost 4 bases. The CDR3 is 15 amino acids. Germline V gives CDR1 SGHRS, CDR2 YFSETQ. The CDR3, as DNA: TGCGCCAGCAGCCTTGGGACAGGAGGACCAGATACGCAGTATTTT. Protein: CASSLGTGGPDTQYF.

This clonotype has ten or more counts. The V gene is TRBV5-1, the J gene TRBJ2-7; TRBD1 aligns across 7 bases. The junction had 7 bases not matched to a gene; V was cut back by 3 bases and J by 7 bases. Germline lookup yields CDR1 SGHRS and CDR2 YFSETQ. The CDR3 has 13 residues. The CDR3 sequence: CASSWGQSGEQYF. CDR3 DNA sequence: TGCGCCAGCAGCTGGGGACAGTCTGGAGAGCAGTACTTC.

This clonotype was seen repeatedly, ten times or more. The genes are TRBV29-1 and TRBJ1-2; no reliable D call. Germline CDR1 is SQVTM and CDR2 is ANQGSEA. The V end lost 5 bases, the J end lost 3 bases, and 13 bases lay between the germline ends. The CDR3 runs to 13 residues. Written as DNA, the CDR3 is TGCAGCGTTCCCCGCAGCCTATACTATGGCTACACCTTC. This codes for CSVPRSLYYGYTF.

This clonotype occurred many times. The chain links TRBV9 to TRBJ2-1; D is undetermined. The germline V gene has CDR1 SGDLS and CDR2 YYNGEE. Trimming took 0 bases from V and 4 from J, leaving 11 bases between them. The CDR3 extends over 15 amino acids. The CDR3 nucleotides read TGTGCCAGCAGCGTAGACACAGAGATTTACAATGAGCAGTTCTTC. Translation: CASSVDTEIYNEQFF.

This clonotype appeared many times. This rearrangement joins TRBV10-3 to TRBJ1-5; D unclear. V lost 5 bases and J 0 bases, leaving 5 bases between the germline ends. Germline assignment: CDR1 ENHRY and CDR2 SYGVKD. The CDR3 contains 13 residues. In DNA, the CDR3 is TGTGCCATCAGTTCTTCTAGCAATCAGCCCCAGCATTTT. Protein sequence: CAISSSSNQPQHF.

This clonotype was observed many times. CDR3 region: CSALRRWSNQPQHF. Here the CDR3 DNA reads TGCAGTGCTCTCAGGCGTTGGAGCAATCAGCCCCAGCATTTT. This chain uses TRBV20-1 with TRBJ1-5; the D is unclear. The V end was cut by 5 bases, the J end by 1 base, with 12 bases between. Germline V lookup: CDR1 DFQATT, CDR2 SNEGSKA (reference sequence). This CDR3 has 14 residues.

In its sample, this clonotype was seen many times. The J gene is TRBJ2-1, the V gene TRBV20-1; TRBD1 is a possible D gene (5 bases). The CDR3 consists of 14 residues. The V gene lost 2 bases and the J gene lost 4 bases, with 12 bases spanning the gap. Germline values: CDR1 DFQATT, CDR2 SNEGSKA (reference sequence). This CDR3 reads CSARLPTGYNEQFF. The CDR3 DNA reads TGCAGTGCTAGACTTCCAACAGGATACAATGAGCAGTTCTTC.

This clonotype was recorded at least ten times. The rearrangement uses TRBV5-1 and TRBJ2-5, with D tentatively TRBD1 (5 bases). CDR1 and CDR2 from the germline V gene are SGHRS and YFSETQ. The CDR3 length is 15 residues. V was pared by 1 base and J by 1 base, with 11 bases between. CDR3 coding DNA: TGCGCCAGCAGCTTGTCCGGCAGGGCCCAAGAGACCCAGTACTTC. This encodes CASSLSGRAQETQYF.

This clonotype was recorded many times. A much larger clonotype is one base distant, so this may be a read error. This chain links TRBV12-3 or TRBV12-4 with TRBJ2-4, with a possible D match to TRBD1 (5 bases). The length of the CDR3 is 15 residues. The chain's CDR3 is CVSSLPLGPKNIQYF. The CDR3 nucleotides read TGTGTCAGCAGCCTCCCCCTGGGGCCGAAAAACATTCAGTACTTC.

This clonotype was counted many times. The V gene is TRBV18, the J gene TRBJ2-3; D call uncertain. V was cut by 0 bases and J by 2 bases, with 0 bases left in between. From germline, CDR1 is KGHSH and CDR2 LQKENI. The CDR3 is made up of 12 amino acids. The CDR3 DNA follows: TGTGCCAGCTCACCACCCACAGATACGCAGTATTTT. Encoded protein: CASSPPTDTQYF. Full variable domain (rest looked up from reference TRBV18 and TRBJ2-3): NAGVMQNPRHLVRRRGQEARLRCSPMKGHSHVYWYRQLPEEGLKFMVYLQKENIIDESGMPKERFSAEFPKEGPSILRIQQVVRGDSAAYFCASSPPTDTQYFGPGTRLTVL.

This clonotype was observed many times. The DNA for the CDR3 is TGTGCCAGCAGCTTAGCAGGGTCCTACGAGCAGTACGTC. Its translation: CASSLAGSYEQYV. The chain recombines TRBV7-8 with TRBJ2-7; no definite D call. CDR1 SGHVS and CDR2 FQNEAQ come from the germline V gene. The length of the CDR3 is 13 residues. Trimming took off 0 bases at V and 1 base at J, with 4 bases between the two ends.

Concerning this clonotype itself: Germline is not matched at one junction end, which may reflect a read error. The V and J genes are TRBV28 and TRBJ1-6, with 8 bases matching TRBD1. This CDR3 is built from 15 residues. Germline CDR1 is MDHEN and CDR2 is SYDVKM. The CDR3 loop is CASSLSRDRNSPLHF. In DNA, the CDR3 is TGTGCCAGCAGTTTAAGCCGGGACAGGAATTCACCCCTACACTTT.

Many counts were recorded for this clonotype. V and J are TRBV29-1 and TRBJ2-7; possible D gene TRBD2, 6 bases. The CDR3 runs to 13 residues. V lost 3 bases, J lost 6 bases, and 15 bases lay in between. Germline V gives CDR1 SQVTM, CDR2 ANQGSEA. This chain's CDR3 is CSVEGTFPGEQYF. CDR3 bases: TGCAGCGTTGAGGGGACTTTCCCTGGCGAGCAGTACTTC.

The sample holds a few counts of this clonotype. The chain combines TRBV7-2 with TRBJ2-7; D possibly corresponds to TRBD2 (5 bases). Trimming left V 1 base short and J 3 bases short, with 10 bases between. The CDR3 spans 14 residues. Germline V gene sequence: CDR1 SGHTA, CDR2 FQGNSA. CDR3 in amino acids: CASSLGRGNYEQYF. The CDR3 coding sequence is TGTGCCAGCAGCTTAGGGCGAGGGAACTACGAGCAGTACTTC.

This clonotype was observed at least ten times. V and J are TRBV7-6 and TRBJ1-1; no definite D call. CDR3 length: 14 residues. Germline V gives CDR1 SGHVS, CDR2 FNYEAQ. Trimming cost V 5 bases and J 9 bases, with 19 bases left between them. Here the CDR3 DNA reads TGTGCCAGCAGCCCCGGTTCCCCGGGAGCGCAAGCTTTCTTT. The encoded protein is CASSPGSPGAQAFF.

This clonotype was seen repeatedly, ten times or more. The genes are TRBV5-1 and TRBJ2-4; 7 positions agree with TRBD1. Germline CDR1 and CDR2: SGHRS and YFSETQ. The CDR3 totals 17 residues. After removal of 4 bases from V and 0 bases from J, the junction contained 10 bases not matched to a gene. The chain's CDR3 is CASSLGTAILAKNIQYF. In DNA, the CDR3 is TGCGCCAGCAGCCTCGGGACAGCGATACTAGCCAAAAACATTCAGTACTTC.

This clonotype appeared many times. The chain employs TRBV5-6 and TRBJ1-1; unclear D gene. Germline assignment: CDR1 SGHDT and CDR2 YYEEEE. The V and J ends lost 4 bases and 7 bases respectively, with 8 bases between them. The CDR3 is made up of 11 amino acids. In DNA form, the CDR3 reads TGTGCCAGCAGCGAGGGAGGTGAAGCTTTCTTT. This sequence encodes CASSEGGEAFF. The full variable domain, rest sourced from reference TRBV5-6 and TRBJ1-1, is DAGVTQSPTHLIKTRGQQVTLRCSPKSGHDTVSWYQQALGQGPQFIFQYYEEEERQRGNFPDRFSGHQFPNYSSELNVNALLLGDSALYLCASSEGGEAFFGQGTRLTVV.

The sample holds many counts of this clonotype. The chain joins TRBV20-1 to TRBJ1-3; D is ambiguous. The V end was cut by 5 bases, the J end by 0 bases, with 8 bases between. The CDR3 length is 13 residues. CDR1 is DFQATT and CDR2 is SNEGSKA in the germline V gene (reference sequence). The CDR3 region has the DNA TGCAGTGCTGTCATTGGCTCTGGAAACACCATATATTTT. Translated, it gives CSAVIGSGNTIYF.